This T cell receptor beta chain was profiled in a study of blood T cell repertoires in COVID-19. The protocol was immunoSEQ multiplex PCR, while the TCRdb copy is restricted to in-frame clones and leaves out a portion. The sample has fewer than 300,000 clones; approximately 90% are singletons. This receptor was obtained from a woman aged 25 to 39 who had recovered from COVID-19. Sequencing used PBMCs or T cells enriched from blood (not recorded which).

CDR3 region: CASSLPSGVTTDTQYF. In DNA, the CDR3 is TGTGCCAGCAGCTTACCCAGCGGGGTTACCACAGATACGCAGTATTTT. V usage is TRBV7-9 and J usage is TRBJ2-3, with 7 bases lining up with TRBD2. Germline lookup yields CDR1 SEHNR and CDR2 FQNEAQ (reference sequence). J lost 2 bases, V lost 2 bases, and 7 bases had no gene match. This CDR3 spans 16 amino acids.